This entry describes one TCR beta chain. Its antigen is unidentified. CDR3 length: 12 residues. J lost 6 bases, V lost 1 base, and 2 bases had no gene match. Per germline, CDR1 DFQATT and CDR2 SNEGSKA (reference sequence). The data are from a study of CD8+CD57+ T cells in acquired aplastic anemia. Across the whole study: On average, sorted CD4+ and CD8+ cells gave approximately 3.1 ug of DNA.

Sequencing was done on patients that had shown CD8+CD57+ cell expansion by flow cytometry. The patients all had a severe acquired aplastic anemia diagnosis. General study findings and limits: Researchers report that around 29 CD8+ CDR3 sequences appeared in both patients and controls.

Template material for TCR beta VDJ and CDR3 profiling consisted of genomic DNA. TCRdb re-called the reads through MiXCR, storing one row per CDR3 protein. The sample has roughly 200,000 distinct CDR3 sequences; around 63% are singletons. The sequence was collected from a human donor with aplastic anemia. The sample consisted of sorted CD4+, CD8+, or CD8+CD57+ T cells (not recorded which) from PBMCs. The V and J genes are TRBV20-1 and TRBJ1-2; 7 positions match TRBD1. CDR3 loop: CSARVTGDGYTF. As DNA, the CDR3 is TGCAGTGCTAGAGTAACAGGGGATGGCTACACCTTC.